This is a list of T cell receptor beta chains from one sample in a study of beta chain features in type 1 diabetes. This table comes from immunoSEQ multiplex PCR, and its TCRdb copy is limited to in-frame clones, with some not included. The data contain some 160,000 clones, roughly 10% of them seen just once; the ten biggest clones take up about 0.7%. Sample: central memory CD4+ T cells from blood. Every receptor here comes from a woman in her 30s with type 1 diabetes. Each CDR3 is given without its conserved first and last residue.

J: TRBJ1-5; V: TRBV20-1; CDR3: SATSNQPQH
J: TRBJ2-3; V: TRBV18; CDR3: ASSPPTGDTQY
J: TRBJ1-1; V: TRBV5-4; CDR3: ASSSGAATEAF
J: TRBJ2-5; V: TRBV7-3; CDR3: ASSLTRVETQY
J: TRBJ1-1; V: TRBV7-3; CDR3: ASSLGQGNTEAF
J: TRBJ2-1; V: TRBV6-5; CDR3: ASSRVPSYNEQF
J: TRBJ2-7; V: TRBV6-5; CDR3: ASSSVSYEQY
J: TRBJ1-5; V: TRBV10-3; CDR3: AISESKLTAGQPQH
J: TRBJ2-1; V: TRBV30; CDR3: AWRVLGLAGDRDEQF
J: TRBJ2-5; V: TRBV9; CDR3: ASSVDVGGGETQY
J: TRBJ1-1; V: TRBV5-6; CDR3: ASSWGGDTEAF
J: TRBJ1-2; V: TRBV2; CDR3: ASSESSDGYT
J: TRBJ2-7; V: TRBV7-9; CDR3: ASSVSYEQY
J: TRBJ2-7; V: TRBV11-2; CDR3: ASSLERLAGYEQY
J: TRBJ1-2; V: TRBV29-1; CDR3: SVGQEYGYT
J: TRBJ2-7; V: TRBV7-2; CDR3: ASSLVAGGGSPYEQY
J: TRBJ1-4; V: TRBV29-1; CDR3: SVGQPEKLF
J: TRBJ2-7; V: TRBV5-4; CDR3: ASSSGTSGNSYEQY
J: TRBJ1-5; V: TRBV7-9; CDR3: ASSLGSGSNQPQH
J: TRBJ2-7; V: TRBV18; CDR3: ASSPRRDDYEQY
J: TRBJ2-3; V: TRBV15; CDR3: ATSRGLRMGGLRDTQY
J: TRBJ2-6; V: TRBV5-1; CDR3: ASSLTGAAGANVLT
J: TRBJ1-5; V: TRBV19; CDR3: ASRFLTGGHQPQH
J: TRBJ2-7; V: TRBV28; CDR3: ASSLFLQGSYEQY
J: TRBJ2-5; V: TRBV5-1; CDR3: ASSLGRAKTQY
J: TRBJ1-3; V: TRBV5-4; CDR3: ASSLEGDRMSGNTIY
J: TRBJ1-1; V: TRBV15; CDR3: ATSRNNQYKKGAGMNTEAF
J: TRBJ2-3; V: TRBV7-9; CDR3: ASRPTPFDRGTDTQY